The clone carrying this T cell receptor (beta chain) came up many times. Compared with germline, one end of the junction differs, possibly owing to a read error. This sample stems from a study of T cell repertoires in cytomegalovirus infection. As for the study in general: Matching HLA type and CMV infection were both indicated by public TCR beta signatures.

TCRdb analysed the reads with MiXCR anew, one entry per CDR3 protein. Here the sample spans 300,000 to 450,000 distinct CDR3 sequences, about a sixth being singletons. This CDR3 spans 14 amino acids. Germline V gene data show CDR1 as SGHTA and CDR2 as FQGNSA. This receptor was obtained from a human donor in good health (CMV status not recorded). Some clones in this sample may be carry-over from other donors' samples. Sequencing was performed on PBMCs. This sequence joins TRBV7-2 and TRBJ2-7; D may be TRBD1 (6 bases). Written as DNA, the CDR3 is TGTGCCAGCCGCTTTATGCAGGGGCCCTACGAGCAGTACTTC. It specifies CASRFMQGPYEQYF.